The subject of this entry is one T cell receptor beta chain. Antigen unknown. This CDR3 is 15 amino acids long. Trimming removed 0 bases from V and 6 bases from J, with 14 bases in between. The germline gives CDR1 SGHRS, CDR2 YFSETQ. This sample stems from a study of blood T cells in healthy people across ages. A second PCR, run for about 6 to 12 cycles, used a sample-barcoded 5' primer plus a J-beta primer mix. TCRdb re-analysed the 5' RACE reads in MiXCR, keeping a single row per CDR3 protein. The sample consists of 910,000 or so distinct CDR3 sequences, 51% of them appearing once. Regarding the study as a whole: CMV status of donors was unknown, possibly confounding expanded clonotype changes.

All donors came from Russia, were Caucasian and healthy, and spanned ages roughly 6 to 95. Each donor supplied approximately 10 milliliters of peripheral blood. Extractions gave at least 6 micrograms of total RNA per sample. Sequencing was done on a sample of blood. J is TRBJ2-3 and V is TRBV5-1; D is perhaps TRBD2 (6 bases). This clonotype was obtained from a woman in her sixties or seventies in good health. CDR3 amino acids: CASSLGGRTSDTQYF. CDR3 DNA sequence: TGCGCCAGCAGCTTGGGGGGGAGGACTTCCGATACGCAGTATTTT.